One and the same sample provided the 20 T cell receptor beta chains below, sequenced in a study of long-term antiretroviral therapy in people with HIV. Sequencing relied on immunoSEQ assay v3.0, run at survey level. The protocol was immunoSEQ multiplex PCR, while the TCRdb copy is restricted to in-frame clones and leaves out a portion. The sample has tens of thousands of clones; over 70% are singletons. The source material was unsorted PBMCs, sampled 4.2 to 4.5 years after starting antiretroviral therapy. These receptors all stem from a young man with HIV.

This clone was counted only a few times. The chain is built from TRBV6-4 and TRBJ2-1; 14 positions match TRBD2. The germline V gene has CDR1 MRHNA and CDR2 SNTAGT. Trimming took 5 bases from V and 8 from J; bases not matched to a gene: 8. The CDR3 totals 16 residues. CDR3 residues: CASSPAGTSGSYEQFF. CDR3 sequence (DNA): TGTGCCAGCAGTCCTGCCGGGACTAGCGGGAGCTATGAGCAGTTCTTC.

The chain recombines TRBV14 with TRBJ1-1, with D possibly being TRBD1 (5 bases). The CDR3 is 13 residues long. Trimming left V 4 bases short and J 5 bases short, with 11 bases between. CDR1 SGHDN and CDR2 FVKESK come from the germline V gene. This CDR3 is CASSLGGGTEAFF. For the CDR3, the DNA is TGTGCCAGCAGCCTTGGGGGGGGGACTGAAGCTTTCTTT.

CDR3 residues: CASSLQRGETGELFF. The CDR3 DNA sequence: TGTGCCAGCAGCTTACAGCGGGGGGAAACCGGGGAGCTGTTTTTT. This sequence joins TRBV7-2 and TRBJ2-2; 9 bases fit TRBD2. CDR1 is SGHTA and CDR2 is FQGNSA in the germline V gene. This CDR3 region has 15 residues. V lost 2 bases to trimming and J lost 5 bases; unmatched junction nucleotides: 3.

This sequence joins TRBV28 and TRBJ2-1; 8 bases map to TRBD2. Germline V gene data show CDR1 as MDHEN and CDR2 as SYDVKM. The CDR3 consists of 18 residues. V was clipped by 2 bases and J by 0 bases; unmatched bases: 9. The CDR3 bases are TGTGCCAGCAGTTTAGCGGGAGGTATCTCCCACTCCTACAATGAGCAGTTCTTC. Residues: CASSLAGGISHSYNEQFF.

This clone has just a few counts. The chain uses TRBV4-2 and TRBJ1-2, with D hard to call. The germline CDR1 and CDR2 sequences are LGHNA and YNFKEQ. The CDR3 runs to 16 residues. V was trimmed by 3 bases and J by 4 bases, leaving 18 bases between them. The CDR3 reads CASSHRGRSESYGYTF. The CDR3 nucleotides are TGTGCCAGCAGCCACAGAGGACGGTCCGAGAGCTATGGCTACACCTTC.

The chain uses TRBV28 and TRBJ2-3, with 11 nucleotides matching TRBD2. V trimming: 7 bases; J trimming: 1 base; junction bases outside the gene matches: 7. Germline V gives CDR1 MDHEN, CDR2 SYDVKM. CDR3 length: 16 residues. This chain's CDR3 is CASNLAGGLGTDTQYF. The CDR3 bases are TGTGCCAGCAACTTAGCGGGAGGGCTGGGCACAGATACGCAGTATTTT.

The rearrangement uses TRBV2 and TRBJ2-3; 9 positions match TRBD2. The CDR3 runs 17 residues. CDR1 and CDR2 from the germline V gene are SNHLY and FYNNEI. V was pared by 4 bases and J by 0 bases, with 8 bases of the junction left unmatched. The CDR3 nucleotides read TGTGCCAGCAGTGGGAGCGGGGGGTTCGCTAGCACAGATACGCAGTATTTT. Translated: CASSGSGGFASTDTQYF.

V gene TRBV9 combines with J gene TRBJ2-6; tentatively, D is TRBD1 or TRBD2 (5 bases each). Germline V gives CDR1 SGDLS, CDR2 YYNGEE. V lost 4 bases, J lost 0 bases, and 17 bases lay in between. CDR3 length: 18 amino acids. CDR3 in amino acids: CASSSRGAVPSGANVLTF. DNA of the CDR3: TGTGCCAGCAGCTCTCGAGGGGCAGTCCCCTCTGGGGCCAACGTCCTGACTTTC.

The CDR3 protein is CASSPRGGGYEQYF. The CDR3 DNA reads as TGTGCCAGCAGTCCCCGGGGCGGGGGCTACGAGCAGTACTTC. This chain links TRBV27 with TRBJ2-7; 7 nucleotides match TRBD2. In germline, CDR1 is MNHEY, CDR2 SMNVEV (reference sequence). The CDR3 extends over 14 amino acids. J lost 3 bases, V lost 5 bases, and 7 bases had no gene match.

This clone has only one observation. The chain is built from TRBV7-2 and TRBJ1-2, with unresolved D. The length of the CDR3 is 15 residues. Trimming took 7 bases from V and 2 from J, leaving 17 bases between them. Germline V gene sequence: CDR1 SGHTA, CDR2 FQGNSA. The CDR3 DNA reads as TGTGCCAGCAAGTACCAGGTGACCCTCAACTATGGCTACACCTTC. This gives the protein CASKYQVTLNYGYTF.

The V call is TRBV18, the J call TRBJ2-7, with D possibly being TRBD2 (6 bases). Per the germline V gene, CDR1 is KGHSH and CDR2 is LQKENI. The CDR3 is made up of 15 amino acids. V was clipped by 6 bases and J by 3 bases, with 18 bases between them. CDR3 DNA: TGTGCCAGCTCGCCGGCGGAGGGACGGGTCTACGAGCAGTACTTC. Translation gives CASSPAEGRVYEQYF. Combining the CDR3 with reference TRBV18 and TRBJ2-7 gives the whole variable domain NAGVMQNPRHLVRRRGQEARLRCSPMKGHSHVYWYRQLPEEGLKFMVYLQKENIIDESGMPKERFSAEFPKEGPSILRIQQVVRGDSAAYFCASSPAEGRVYEQYFGPGTRLTVT.

The sample holds a few counts of this clone. This chain joins TRBV29-1 and TRBJ1-2; D uncertain. Germline CDR1 is SQVTM and CDR2 is ANQGSEA. Trimming cost V 5 bases and J 1 base, with 14 bases left between them. The CDR3 extends over 14 amino acids. CDR3 DNA sequence: TGCAGCGTTAGTATTAACACTGTTAACTATGGCTACACCTTC. Its translation is CSVSINTVNYGYTF.

V gene TRBV29-1 combines with J gene TRBJ1-2; 10 nucleotides agree with TRBD1. The CDR3 consists of 19 residues. Germline V gene data show CDR1 as SQVTM and CDR2 as ANQGSEA. Trimming cost V 0 bases and J 4 bases; bases outside gene matches: 17. CDR3 in DNA: TGCAGCGTTGAAGATTTCGACAGGGGGCTGGGACGCCTGACCTATGGCTACACCTTC. Translated, it gives CSVEDFDRGLGRLTYGYTF. The full variable domain, with the rest looked up from reference TRBV29-1 and TRBJ1-2, is SAVISQKPSRDICQRGTSLTIQCQVDSQVTMMFWYRQQPGQSLTLIATANQGSEATYESGFVIDKFPISRPNLTFSTLTVSNMSPEDSSIYLCSVEDFDRGLGRLTYGYTFGSGTRLTVV.

V gene TRBV6-6 combines with J gene TRBJ1-5, with D possibly being TRBD1 (5 bases). Looked up from germline, CDR1 is MNHNY and CDR2 is SVGAGI (reference sequence). The CDR3 extends over 15 amino acids. The ends were cut back, 5 bases at V and 5 bases at J, with 16 bases in the middle. The CDR3 DNA follows: TGTGCCAGCAGTCTACTGGGGGGACCGGATCAGCCCCAGCATTTT. Its protein is CASSLLGGPDQPQHF.

V and J are TRBV7-6 and TRBJ2-4, with 14 nucleotides matching TRBD2. Germline CDR1 SGHVS, CDR2 FNYEAQ. V gave up 1 base and J gave up 1 base; unmatched junction bases: 3. The CDR3 contains 18 residues. The CDR3 is CASSLGLAGGRAKNIQYF. The CDR3 bases are TGTGCCAGCAGCTTAGGACTAGCGGGGGGGCGCGCCAAAAACATTCAGTACTTC. Variable domain in full (rest from reference TRBV7-6 and TRBJ2-4): GAGVSQSPRYKVTKRGQDVALRCDPISGHVSLYWYRQALGQGPEFLTYFNYEAQQDKSGLPNDRFSAERPEGSISTLTIQRTEQRDSAMYRCASSLGLAGGRAKNIQYFGAGTRLSVL.

The gene calls are TRBV2 and TRBJ2-3; a possible D gene is TRBD1 (5 bases). Trimming removed 1 base from V and 1 base from J, with 15 bases in between. The CDR3 extends over 17 amino acids. In germline, CDR1 is SNHLY, CDR2 FYNNEI. Here the CDR3 reads CASSEGIGARGTDTQYF. In nucleotides, the CDR3 is TGTGCCAGCAGTGAAGGTATAGGCGCCAGGGGCACAGATACGCAGTATTTT.

This chain links TRBV7-9 with TRBJ2-3; no reliable D call. The CDR3 runs to 14 residues. Per germline, CDR1 SEHNR and CDR2 FQNEAQ (reference sequence). V lost 6 bases and J lost 2, with 12 bases in between. CDR3 in DNA: TGTGCCAGCAGTTACCCGGGTTCCACAGATACGCAGTATTTT. The encoded protein is CASSYPGSTDTQYF.

This chain connects TRBV30 to TRBJ1-1; D might be TRBD1 (5 bases). Trimming pared 5 bases from V and 1 base from J, leaving 8 bases between. Germline values: CDR1 GTSNPN, CDR2 SVGIG (reference sequence). The CDR3 consists of 12 residues. The CDR3 DNA sequence: TGTGCCTGGGGGGGTAGGAACACTGAAGCTTTCTTT. Translating gives CAWGGRNTEAFF.

This chain joins TRBV30 and TRBJ2-1; a weak D match, TRBD2 (6 bases). With 4 bases removed from V and 2 bases from J, the gap between germline ends came to 12 bases. This CDR3 has 14 residues. The germline gives CDR1 GTSNPN, CDR2 SVGIG (reference sequence). This chain's CDR3 is CAWKRAGPYNEQFF. CDR3 sequence (DNA): TGTGCCTGGAAACGGGCGGGGCCCTACAATGAGCAGTTCTTC. The full variable domain, rest sourced from reference TRBV30 and TRBJ2-1, is SQTIHQWPATLVQPVGSPLSLECTVEGTSNPNLYWYRQAAGRGLQLLFYSVGIGQISSEVPQNLSASRPQDRQFILSSKKLLLSDSGFYLCAWKRAGPYNEQFFGPGTRLTVL.

The chain combines TRBV19 with TRBJ2-7; perhaps TRBD1 as D (6 bases). The CDR3 is 15 amino acids. V was shortened by 8 bases and J by 4 bases, with 21 bases between the two germline ends. Germline-derived CDR1 and CDR2 are LNHDA and SQIVND (reference sequence). Here the CDR3 reads CASATTGTFSYEQYF. The CDR3 nucleotides read TGTGCCAGTGCAACCACAGGGACGTTCTCTTACGAGCAGTACTTC.